The next 5 T cell receptor beta chains were all read from a single sample in a study of blood T cell repertoires in COVID-19. Here immunoSEQ multiplex PCR was the method, and the copy in TCRdb shows in-frame clones only, minus some. The table lists fewer than 350,000 clones, around 89% of them singletons. The sequenced sample was peripheral blood. Receptor source: a woman aged 25 to 45 with COVID-19, enrolled during active disease.

The chain employs TRBV4-1 and TRBJ1-2; no clear D. The CDR3 has 17 amino acids. Looked up from germline, CDR1 is MGHRA and CDR2 is YSYEKL. The V gene lost 0 bases and the J gene lost 4 bases, with 18 bases spanning the gap. In DNA form, the CDR3 reads TGCGCCAGCAGCCAAGAACGTGGGGAGGATTTTGGCTATGGCTACACCTTC. It specifies CASSQERGEDFGYGYTF.

J is TRBJ1-1 and V is TRBV24-1, with D uncertain. The germline CDR1 and CDR2 sequences are KGHDR and SFDVKD. The CDR3 is 11 amino acids. V gave up 5 bases and J gave up 5 bases, with 5 bases separating them. The CDR3 DNA follows: TGTGCCACCAGTGTCGGGACTGAAGCTTTCTTT. It is translated as CATSVGTEAFF.

V is TRBV4-3 and J is TRBJ2-1; TRBD2 aligns across 7 bases. Per germline, CDR1 LGHNA and CDR2 YSLEER. This CDR3 is 16 amino acids long. The junction had 8 bases not matched to a gene; V was cut back by 1 base and J by 5 bases. The CDR3 DNA sequence: TGCGCCAGCAGCCAAGCGAGGGGACTACTAAACAATGAGCAGTTCTTC. Translation: CASSQARGLLNNEQFF.

The chain combines TRBV28 with TRBJ1-2; TRBD1 agrees at 9 bases. The length of the CDR3 is 16 residues. CDR1 is MDHEN and CDR2 is SYDVKM in the germline V gene. V was clipped by 2 bases and J by 8 bases; unmatched bases: 12. CDR3: CASSLRQGGNLRGYTF. DNA of the CDR3: TGTGCCAGCAGTTTAAGACAGGGGGGTAACCTTCGGGGCTACACCTTC.

The rearrangement joins TRBV7-2 to TRBJ1-5; D might be TRBD1 (6 bases). Trimming pared 0 bases from V and 7 bases from J, leaving 13 bases between. The CDR3 is 15 amino acids. Germline CDR1 is SGHTA and CDR2 is FQGNSA. CDR3 residues: CASSLATGNWQPQHF. CDR3 bases: TGTGCCAGCAGCTTAGCCACAGGGAATTGGCAGCCCCAGCATTTT.